These 19 T cell receptor beta chains were all obtained from the same sample, sequenced in a study of blood T cells in healthy people across ages. With a J-beta primer mix and a sample-barcoded 5' primer, a second PCR ran 7 to 11 cycles. TCRdb re-called the 5' RACE reads through MiXCR, storing one row per CDR3 protein. The sample includes about 1.8 million distinct CDR3 sequences, approximately 50% of them seen just once. The sample comprised blood. Every receptor here comes from a woman in her thirties or forties in good health.

This clonotype occurred a few times. J is TRBJ2-7 and V is TRBV28, with D possibly matching TRBD2 (5 bases). The CDR3 has 14 amino acids. Germline CDR1 and CDR2: MDHEN and SYDVKM. V was shortened by 8 bases and J by 4 bases, with 18 bases between the two germline ends. The CDR3 DNA reads TGTGCCAGCCAACTAGAAGGGATATCTTACGAGCAGTACTTC. Protein product: CASQLEGISYEQYF. Based on the CDR3 plus reference TRBV28 and TRBJ2-7, the full variable domain is DVKVTQSSRYLVKRTGEKVFLECVQDMDHENMFWYRQDPGLGLRLIYFSYDVKMKEKGDIPEGYSVSREKKERFSLILESASTNQTSMYLCASQLEGISYEQYFGPGTRLTVT.

This sequence joins TRBV10-3 and TRBJ2-1; the D gene is possibly TRBD1 (5 bases). Looked up from germline, CDR1 is ENHRY and CDR2 is SYGVKD. The CDR3 length is 16 residues. V lost 0 bases and J 6 bases, leaving 15 bases between the germline ends. Here the CDR3 DNA reads TGTGCCATCAGTGAGTCGACAGTGGGTACCCCCAATGAGCAGTTCTTC. Protein sequence: CAISESTVGTPNEQFF.

V is TRBV5-4 and J is TRBJ2-3; TRBD1 or TRBD2 may be the D gene (6 bases each). The CDR3 extends over 16 amino acids. V dropped 4 bases and J dropped 5 bases, with 20 bases sitting between them. Germline V gene data show CDR1 as SGHNT and CDR2 as YYREEE (reference sequence). CDR3 region: CASSLTQGTRGDTQYF. The CDR3 nucleotides are TGTGCCAGCAGCCTAACCCAGGGGACGCGGGGAGATACGCAGTATTTT.

The V and J genes are TRBV10-3 and TRBJ1-2, with D maybe TRBD1 (6 bases). Germline V gene lookup returns CDR1 ENHRY and CDR2 SYGVKD. The CDR3 spans 14 residues. Trimming cost V 7 bases and J 8 bases, with 20 bases left between them. CDR3 in amino acids: CAITPETGLRGYTF. DNA of the CDR3: TGTGCCATCACCCCTGAGACAGGTCTGCGAGGCTACACCTTC.

This clonotype was seen a few times. This chain uses TRBV20-1 with TRBJ2-3; possibly TRBD1 for D (5 bases). V lost 6 bases, J lost 1 base, and 14 bases lay in between. This CDR3 has 14 residues. The germline gives CDR1 DFQATT, CDR2 SNEGSKA (reference sequence). In DNA, the CDR3 is TGCAGTGCCCCTAGGGGCTTCGGCACAGATACGCAGTATTTT. Protein: CSAPRGFGTDTQYF.

This clonotype has only a few counts. V gene TRBV12-3 or TRBV12-4 combines with J gene TRBJ1-2; a possible D gene is TRBD1 (5 bases). This CDR3 is 13 amino acids long. The V end lost 7 bases, the J end lost 2 bases, and 11 bases lay between the germline ends. The CDR3, as DNA: TGTGCCAGCACCTTGGGGGGAAACTATGGCTACACCTTC. It encodes CASTLGGNYGYTF.

The CDR3 protein is CASRGPRSTEAFF. In nucleotides, the CDR3 is TGCGCCAGCCGAGGTCCCCGCAGCACTGAAGCTTTCTTT. V usage is TRBV5-1 and J usage is TRBJ1-1; no clear D. Germline values: CDR1 SGHRS, CDR2 YFSETQ. This CDR3 region has 13 residues. With 7 bases removed from V and 4 bases from J, the gap between germline ends came to 14 bases. Full variable domain (outside the CDR3, taken from reference TRBV5-1 and TRBJ1-1): KAGVTQTPRYLIKTRGQQVTLSCSPISGHRSVSWYQQTPGQGLQFLFEYFSETQRNKGNFPGRFSGRQFSNSRSEMNVSTLELGDSALYLCASRGPRSTEAFFGQGTRLTVV.

The chain recombines TRBV5-6 with TRBJ2-5, with TRBD1 identical over 9 bases. The better agreement between TRBJ2-7 and the DNA end casts doubt on the J call. This CDR3 spans 17 amino acids. Germline CDR1 is SGHDT and CDR2 is YYEEEE. CDR3 DNA sequence: TGTGCCAGCAGCGGGACCTTAGAGACAGGGGGGACCTACGAGCAGTACTTC. Its protein product is CASSGTLETGGTYEQYF.

In nucleotides, the CDR3 is TGTGCCAGCAGCTTTGGACTAGAAGGGGATACGCAGTATTTT. Amino acid sequence: CASSFGLEGDTQYF. V gene TRBV7-2 combines with J gene TRBJ2-3, with 7 bases matching TRBD2. This CDR3 has 14 residues. V lost 3 bases and J lost 6; bases outside the gene matches: 6. Per the germline V gene, CDR1 is SGHTA and CDR2 is FQGNSA. The variable domain in full, completed from reference TRBV7-2 and TRBJ2-3, reads GAGVSQSPSNKVTEKGKDVELRCDPISGHTALYWYRQSLGQGLEFLIYFQGNSAPDKSGLPSDRFSAERTGGSVSTLTIQRTQQEDSAVYLCASSFGLEGDTQYFGPGTRLTVL.

The chain is built from TRBV19 and TRBJ2-3, with D uncertain. With 0 bases removed from V and 2 bases from J, the gap between germline ends came to 9 bases. In germline, CDR1 is LNHDA, CDR2 SQIVND (reference sequence). The CDR3 sequence is 15 residues long. The CDR3 nucleotides read TGTGCCAGTAGTATAGAGCCGAAATCCACAGATACGCAGTATTTT. This codes for CASSIEPKSTDTQYF.

This rearrangement joins TRBV3-1 to TRBJ2-1; 8 positions match TRBD2. Germline-derived CDR1 and CDR2 are LGHDT and YNNKEL (reference sequence). Unmatched junction bases numbered 7, after V lost 4 bases and J lost 5 bases. The CDR3 extends over 15 amino acids. The CDR3 is CASSRGEAGDNEQFF. The CDR3 DNA is TGTGCCAGCAGCCGAGGGGAAGCGGGGGACAATGAGCAGTTCTTC.

This clonotype was found a few times. CDR3 loop: CASSHDLSTQSLQETQYF. In DNA form, the CDR3 reads TGCGCCAGCAGCCATGATCTATCGACCCAGAGCTTACAAGAGACCCAGTACTTC. V is TRBV4-3 and J is TRBJ2-4; D not certain. The DNA end is more similar to TRBJ2-5, so the J call may be wrong. Per the germline V gene, CDR1 is LGHNA and CDR2 is YSLEER. CDR3 length: 18 amino acids.

A note on this clonotype: A read error is possible here, since a much larger clone lies one base away. The rearrangement joins TRBV20-1 to TRBJ2-7; 10 bases agree with TRBD2. Matching the DNA end better, TRBJ2-4 makes the J call doubtful. The CDR3 spans 14 residues. CDR1 DFQATT and CDR2 SNEGSKA come from the germline V gene (reference sequence). The CDR3 reads CSTKRGGPRDIQYF. CDR3 coding DNA: TGCAGTACCAAGCGGGGGGGGCCTCGGGACATTCAGTACTTC.

This clonotype was seen once. A read error may produce the germline difference seen at one junction end. The chain carries TRBV28 and TRBJ2-1; D gene uncertain. The CDR3 runs to 15 residues. CDR1 MDHEN and CDR2 SYDVKM come from the germline V gene. CDR3 sequence (DNA): TGTGCCAACAGTCCGGACCAACGCAATCACAATGAGCAGTTCTTC. Translating it yields CANSPDQRNHNEQFF.

This clonotype occurred a few times. The gene calls are TRBV4-1 and TRBJ1-5, with 7 bases fitting TRBD1. Per the germline V gene, CDR1 is MGHRA and CDR2 is YSYEKL. J was trimmed by 0 bases and V by 4 bases; bases with no gene match: 9. The CDR3 contains 17 residues. CDR3 in amino acids: CASSRETGPYSNQPQHF. DNA of the CDR3: TGCGCCAGCAGCCGTGAGACAGGGCCCTATAGCAATCAGCCCCAGCATTTT.

On this clonotype: The junction departs from germline at one end; a sequencing error may be responsible. This rearrangement joins TRBV3-1 to TRBJ2-7, with TRBD2 matching over 7 bases. The DNA end lines up better with TRBJ2-5; the J call may be wrong. From germline, CDR1 is LGHDT and CDR2 YNNKEL (reference sequence). The CDR3 runs to 15 residues. The CDR3 DNA follows: TGCGCCAGCAGCCAAGTACAGTCCGGGGGGGAGACCCAGTACTTC. This codes for CASSQVQSGGETQYF.

There are a few counts of this clonotype. The chain joins TRBV10-3 to TRBJ2-7, with TRBD2 matching over 8 bases. This CDR3 is built from 13 residues. V lost 10 bases, J lost 0 bases, and 5 bases stayed unmatched. CDR1 and CDR2 (germline): ENHRY, SYGVKD. This chain's CDR3 is CATSSGFSYEQYF. Written as DNA, the CDR3 is TGTGCCACCTCTAGCGGGTTCTCCTACGAGCAGTACTTC.

The chain's CDR3 is CASSLMKDSYNEQFF. In nucleotides, the CDR3 is TGCGCCAGCAGCCTTATGAAGGACAGCTACAATGAGCAGTTCTTC. The chain couples TRBV4-3 to TRBJ2-1, with D tentatively TRBD1 (6 bases). Germline assignment: CDR1 LGHNA and CDR2 YSLEER. The CDR3 has 15 residues. V was trimmed by 4 bases and J by 3 bases, leaving 13 bases between them.

The CDR3 region has the DNA TGCAGCGTTTTGGGGGAGTTAGGGGCCCAGTACTTC. This gives the protein CSVLGELGAQYF. The V and J genes are TRBV29-1 and TRBJ2-5; TRBD1 or TRBD2 may be the D gene (5 bases each). This CDR3 spans 12 amino acids. CDR1 and CDR2 (germline): SQVTM, ANQGSEA. The ends were cut back, 5 bases at V and 9 bases at J, with 16 bases in the middle. Full variable domain (outside the CDR3, taken from reference TRBV29-1 and TRBJ2-5): SAVISQKPSRDICQRGTSLTIQCQVDSQVTMMFWYRQQPGQSLTLIATANQGSEATYESGFVIDKFPISRPNLTFSTLTVSNMSPEDSSIYLCSVLGELGAQYFGPGTRLLVL.